These T cell receptor beta chains were read from a single sample in a study of blood T cell repertoires in COVID-19. Profiling relied on immunoSEQ multiplex PCR, and the TCRdb table lists in-frame clones only, not all of them. The sample has around 100,000 clones, over 75% seen once; the top ten hold around 6%. Input material: peripheral blood. The receptors shown here come from a woman aged 55-70 years with acute or convalescent COVID-19. The CDR3 runs from the conserved cysteine through the conserved F or W. The D gene is left open where the match is weak. Clone size, where shown, is once, few, many, or a class for clones that have expanded.

>TRBD2|NA|TRBV7-9|TRBJ2-1
TGTGCCAGCAGCAGCGGGACTAGCGGGTCTACCTACAATGAGCAGTTCTTC
CASSSGTSGSTYNEQFF
>NA|NA|TRBV25-1|TRBJ1-3
TGTGCCAGCTCCCTAAGGGGGTCTGGAAACACCATATATTTT
CASSLRGSGNTIYF
>TRBD2|NA|TRBV18|TRBJ2-5
TGTGCCAGCTCACCCCTCGGGACTAGCGGGAGGGCCTCAGAAGAGACCCAGTACTTC
CASSPLGTSGRASEETQYF
>NA|NA|TRBV12-3/TRBV12-4|TRBJ1-2
TGTGCCAGCAGTTTATCGGGGAACTATGGCTACACCTTC
CASSLSGNYGYTF
>NA|NA|TRBV7-9|TRBJ2-3
TGTGCCAGCAGCTTAGGGGGGGAGGCTCTCAGAGTGTCAGATACGCAGTATTTT
CASSLGGEALRVSDTQYF
>NA|NA|TRBV7-3|TRBJ1-1
TGTGCCAGCAGCTACAGCAGGGTGGTAGGCACTGAAGCTTTCTTT
CASSYSRVVGTEAFF
>NA|NA|TRBV14|TRBJ1-3
TGTGCCAGCACCGCCGGGTTTGGAAACACCATATATTTT
CASTAGFGNTIYF
>NA|NA|TRBV5-5|TRBJ1-2
TGTGCCAGCAGCTTTGGTGGAGGCAACTATGGCTACACCTTC
CASSFGGGNYGYTF
>NA|NA|TRBV19|TRBJ2-1
TGTGCCAGTAGTATTTTGGGCTACTACAATGAGCAGTTCTTC
CASSILGYYNEQFF
>NA|NA|TRBV6-1|TRBJ2-7
TGTGCCAGCAGTGATGACAGCCTAAACTACGAGCAGTACTTC
CASSDDSLNYEQYF
>TRBD1|NA|TRBV5-1|TRBJ1-4
TGCGCCAGCAGCTCCGGGACAGCAAATGAAAAACTGTTTTTT
CASSSGTANEKLFF
>NA|NA|TRBV28|TRBJ1-5
TGTGCCAGCAGTTTGGGCCAGCTTAATCAGCCCCAGCATTTT
CASSLGQLNQPQHF
>NA|NA|TRBV25-1|TRBJ1-3
TGTGCCAGCAGTGTCTCGGGACACCTCTCTGGAAACACCATATATTTT
CASSVSGHLSGNTIYF
>TRBD1|NA|TRBV28|TRBJ1-5
TGTGCCAGCAGTCCGCAGGGACAGGGGGCCAATCAGCCCCAGCATTTT
CASSPQGQGANQPQHF
>TRBD1|NA|TRBV5-1|TRBJ1-1
TGCGCCAGCAGCTTGGTAGGGGGCCGACTCACTGAAGCTTTCTTT
CASSLVGGRLTEAFF
>TRBD2|NA|TRBV5-8|TRBJ2-1
TGTGCCAGCAGCTTGACAATAACTAGCGGGAGTGTAAATGAGCAGTTCTTC
CASSLTITSGSVNEQFF
>TRBD1|NA|TRBV29-1|TRBJ1-1
TGCAGCGTACAAATTGGACAGGGGGGTGCTTTCTTT
CSVQIGQGGAFF
>TRBD2|NA|TRBV3-1/TRBV3-2|TRBJ2-1
TGTGCCAGCAGCCAAGATTCGAGACTAGCGTCGAGCTCCTACAATGAGCAGTTCTTC
CASSQDSRLASSSYNEQFF
>NA|NA|TRBV3-1/TRBV3-2|TRBJ1-3
TGTGCCAGCAGCCAAAGGGGCCGCTCTGGAAACACCATATATTTT
CASSQRGRSGNTIYF
>NA|NA|TRBV2|TRBJ1-6
TGTGCCAGCAGTGCAGGGGTCAATTCACCCCTCCACTTT
CASSAGVNSPLHF
>TRBD2|NA|TRBV9|TRBJ2-1
TGTGCCAGCACCCAAACTAGCGGGAGGGCCGATGAGCAGTTCTTC
CASTQTSGRADEQFF
>TRBD1|NA|TRBV28|TRBJ2-5
TGTGCCAGCAGTCGGACAGGGCTCCTGGCCCAAGAGACCCAGTACTTC
CASSRTGLLAQETQYF
>NA|NA|TRBV10-2|TRBJ2-5
TGCGCCAGCAGTGAGTTCAGGTTACAAGAGACCCAGTACTTC
CASSEFRLQETQYF
>NA|NA|TRBV29-1|TRBJ2-3
TGCAGCGTTGGAAGGGTCAGGGTAGCAGATACGCAGTATTTT
CSVGRVRVADTQYF
>TRBD1|NA|TRBV11-2|TRBJ1-2
TGTGCCAGCAGCTCCAACACAGGGGGAATTGGTGGCTACACCTTC
CASSSNTGGIGGYTF
>TRBD1|once|TRBV7-6|TRBJ1-2
TGTGCCAGCAGCATCCTCCCCGGGACAGCCAACCCTGGCTACACCTTC
CASSILPGTANPGYTF
>NA|once|TRBV30|TRBJ2-2
TGTGCCTGGAGTGCTAGTGTTCCGAGCACCGGGGAGCTGTTTTTT
CAWSASVPSTGELFF
>TRBD1|NA|TRBV7-9|TRBJ1-2
TGTGCCAGCAGCCCCCGACAGGGGAACTATGGCTACACCTTC
CASSPRQGNYGYTF
>NA|once|TRBV9|TRBJ1-6
TGTGCCAGCAGCGTTCGGAGCGGCAATTCACCCCTCCACTTT
CASSVRSGNSPLHF
>NA|NA|TRBV19|TRBJ1-5
TGTGCCAGTAGTACCTTACCCAGGGGAAGCGATCAGCCCCAGCATTTT
CASSTLPRGSDQPQHF
>TRBD1|NA|TRBV12-3/TRBV12-4|TRBJ1-6
TGTGCCAGCAGTTTTGACAGGGATTCACCCCTCCACTTT
CASSFDRDSPLHF
>TRBD1|NA|TRBV5-1|TRBJ1-2
TGCGCCAGCAGCAGGTATGACAGGGTGGCCCTTCATGGCTACACCTTC
CASSRYDRVALHGYTF
>TRBD2|NA|TRBV7-2|TRBJ2-1
TGTGCCAGCAGCTTAGGGGGACTAGCGGGTGAGCAGTTCTTC
CASSLGGLAGEQFF
>TRBD2|NA|TRBV19|TRBJ2-2
TGTGCCAGTAGTCTAGCGGGAGGGGCCGGGGAGCTGTTTTTT
CASSLAGGAGELFF
>NA|NA|TRBV12-3/TRBV12-4|TRBJ1-2
TGTGCCAGCAGTTACAGGGACCGCTATGGCTACACCTTC
CASSYRDRYGYTF
>TRBD1|NA|TRBV28|TRBJ2-2
TGTGCCAGCAGCCCAGGGGGTGGCACCGGGGAGCTGTTTTTT
CASSPGGGTGELFF
>TRBD1|NA|TRBV6-5|TRBJ1-4
TGTGCCAGCAGGGGGACAGGGCCCCCTGAAAAACTGTTTTTT
CASRGTGPPEKLFF
>TRBD2|NA|TRBV5-1|TRBJ2-7
TGCGCCAGCAGCTTGGGGGCTAGCGGGAGGCGCTACGAGCAGTACTTC
CASSLGASGRRYEQYF
>TRBD1|NA|TRBV15|TRBJ2-3
TGTGCCACCAGCAGGACAGGGGATGCAGATACGCAGTATTTT
CATSRTGDADTQYF
>NA|NA|TRBV5-4|TRBJ1-4
TGTGCCAGCAGCTTGGAAGGAGAAGTTAGTGAAAAACTGTTTTTT
CASSLEGEVSEKLFF
>NA|NA|TRBV7-3|TRBJ2-1
TGTGCCAGCAGCCCCTACCGGGAGAATAATGAGCAGTTCTTC
CASSPYRENNEQFF
>TRBD1|few|TRBV5-1|TRBJ2-2
TGCGCCAGCAGCTTGGGAGTACAGGGGGCAATCGGGGAGCTGTTTTTT
CASSLGVQGAIGELFF
>NA|NA|TRBV24-1|TRBJ1-3
TGTGCCACCAGTGATTCCCGGGGGGGTGCAAACACCATATATTTT
CATSDSRGGANTIYF
>NA|NA|TRBV7-9|TRBJ1-3
TGTGCCAGCAGCTTATTGGAGAGGGTCTCTGGAAACACCATATATTTT
CASSLLERVSGNTIYF
>NA|NA|TRBV29-1|TRBJ1-2
TGCAGCGTTGGAGGTACGGTTAACTATGGCTACACCTTC
CSVGGTVNYGYTF
>TRBD2|NA|TRBV19|TRBJ2-2
TGTGCCAGTAGTATGACTAGCGGATACACCGGGGAGCTGTTTTTT
CASSMTSGYTGELFF
>NA|NA|TRBV10-3|TRBJ1-2
TGTGCCATCAAAATGACACTTATGAACTATGGCTACACCTTC
CAIKMTLMNYGYTF
>TRBD1|NA|TRBV15|TRBJ2-5
TGTGCCACCAGCGTGGGACAGGGGTTAGAGACCCAGTACTTC
CATSVGQGLETQYF
>NA|NA|TRBV12-3/TRBV12-4|TRBJ1-2
TGTGCCAGCAGAGAACAGGGAAACTATGGCTACACCTTC
CASREQGNYGYTF
>TRBD1|NA|TRBV28|TRBJ1-2
TGTGCCAGCAGGGTGACAGGGGGCAACTATGGCTACACCTTC
CASRVTGGNYGYTF
>TRBD2|NA|TRBV3-1/TRBV3-2|TRBJ2-3
TGTGCCAGCAGCCCGTTCACTAGCGGGAGGAGGGCAGATACGCAGTATTTT
CASSPFTSGRRADTQYF
>TRBD1|NA|TRBV2|TRBJ1-1
TGTGCCAGCGGAGGACAGGGGAACACTGAAGCTTTCTTT
CASGGQGNTEAFF
>NA|NA|TRBV5-1|TRBJ2-3
TGCGCCAGCAGCTTGGGTCCTACGTCTTCCGATACGCAGTATTTT
CASSLGPTSSDTQYF